The TCR beta chain under discussion was sequenced for a study of cytomegalovirus exposure and HLA in healthy donors. Findings and caveats of the study: Association of a missense DCLRE1C variant with TCR beta V- and J-gene trimming was reported in a later analysis. Immune exposure was documented only through CMV serostatus. Later on, analysis showed that most CMV-associated TCR beta chains appeared to be HLA-restricted.

V dropped 5 bases and J dropped 0 bases, with 17 bases sitting between them. There are 17 residues in the CDR3. CDR1 and CDR2 (germline): MDHEN, SYDVKM. As for this clone: The antigen is not known.

The PCR ran on 60 Vbeta and 13 Jbeta primers. The repertoire was sequenced with immunoSEQ multiplex PCR; TCRdb's copy has only in-frame clones and lacks some. The sample carries 85,000 to 120,000 clones, more than 60% recorded once. The V call is TRBV28, the J call TRBJ2-1, with no clear D. Material: PBMCs. This receptor was taken from a woman aged 45-65 years in good health and CMV-seropositive. In DNA, the CDR3 is TGTGCCAGCAGTCCCCCAAACCCACCCAGCTCCTACAATGAGCAGTTCTTC. Its protein product is CASSPPNPPSSYNEQFF. The entire variable domain, with the rest obtained from reference TRBV28 and TRBJ2-1, is as follows: DVKVTQSSRYLVKRTGEKVFLECVQDMDHENMFWYRQDPGLGLRLIYFSYDVKMKEKGDIPEGYSVSREKKERFSLILESASTNQTSMYLCASSPPNPPSSYNEQFFGPGTRLTVL.